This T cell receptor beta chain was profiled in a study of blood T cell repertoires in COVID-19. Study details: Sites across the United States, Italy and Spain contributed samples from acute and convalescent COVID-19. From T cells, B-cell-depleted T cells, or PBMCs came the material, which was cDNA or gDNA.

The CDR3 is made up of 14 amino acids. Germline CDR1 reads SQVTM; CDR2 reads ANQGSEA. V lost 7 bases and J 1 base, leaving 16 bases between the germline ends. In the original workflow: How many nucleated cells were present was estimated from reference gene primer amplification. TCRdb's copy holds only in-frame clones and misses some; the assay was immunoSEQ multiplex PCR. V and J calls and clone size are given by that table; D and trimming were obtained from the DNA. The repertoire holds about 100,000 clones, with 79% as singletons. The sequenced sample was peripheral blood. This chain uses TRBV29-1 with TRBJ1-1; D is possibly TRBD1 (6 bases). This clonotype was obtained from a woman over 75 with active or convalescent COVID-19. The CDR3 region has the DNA TGCAGCGCTGCTGTGACAGGACCGAACACTGAAGCTTTCTTT. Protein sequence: CSAAVTGPNTEAFF. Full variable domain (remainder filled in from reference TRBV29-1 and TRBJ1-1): SAVISQKPSRDICQRGTSLTIQCQVDSQVTMMFWYRQQPGQSLTLIATANQGSEATYESGFVIDKFPISRPNLTFSTLTVSNMSPEDSSIYLCSAAVTGPNTEAFFGQGTRLTVV.